The next 4 T cell receptor beta chains were all read from a single sample in a study of cytomegalovirus exposure and HLA in healthy donors. Using immunoSEQ multiplex PCR, the repertoire was profiled, and TCRdb retains in-frame clones only, with some absent. The repertoire holds around 120,000 clones, about 88% seen once, with about 4.4% in the top ten. Sequenced: PBMCs. The origin of the receptors is a man younger than 35 in good health and CMV-seropositive.

The count of this clone is one. The chain uses TRBV7-9 and TRBJ1-3, with D maybe TRBD1 (5 bases). Trimming shortened V by 11 bases and J by 4 bases, and 15 bases separated the two germline ends. The CDR3 runs to 13 residues. Germline loops: CDR1 SEHNR, CDR2 FQNEAQ (reference sequence). The CDR3 reads CAGGLRGGNTIYF. CDR3 coding DNA: TGTGCCGGGGGGTTACGAGGCGGAAACACCATATATTTT.

The V gene is TRBV29-1, the J gene TRBJ2-2; D possibly corresponds to TRBD1 (5 bases). Trimming took 7 bases from V and 3 from J, leaving 12 bases between them. The CDR3 is made up of 13 amino acids. Looked up from germline, CDR1 is SQVTM and CDR2 is ANQGSEA. CDR3 region: CSGRGRDTGELFF. The CDR3 nucleotides are TGCAGCGGTAGGGGTCGGGACACCGGGGAGCTGTTTTTT.

In this sample, this clone turned up a few times. CDR3 region: CASSLYVGDSYSPLHF. CDR3 coding DNA: TGTGCCAGCAGCTTGTATGTTGGGGACTCCTATTCACCCCTCCACTTT. The V and J genes are TRBV5-6 and TRBJ1-6, with D tentatively TRBD1 (5 bases). The V and J ends lost 1 base and 8 bases respectively, with 16 bases between them. The CDR3 sequence is 16 residues long. Germline-derived CDR1 and CDR2 are SGHDT and YYEEEE.

In DNA form, the CDR3 reads TGTGCCAGCAGTTTGGGAGTACGAGATACGCAGTATTTT. Its protein is CASSLGVRDTQYF. The chain couples TRBV25-1 to TRBJ2-3; possible D gene TRBD2, 5 bases. CDR1 is MGHDK, CDR2 SYGVNS, per germline. This CDR3 is 13 amino acids long. The V gene lost 5 bases and the J gene lost 5 bases, with 11 bases spanning the gap.